These 2 T cell receptor beta chains came from one sample sequenced in a study of human T cells and chemical hapten exposure. Using its own MiXCR run on the RACE reads, TCRdb lists one record per CDR3 protein. This sample has 150,000 to 200,000 distinct CDR3 sequences, with under 35% found just once. The time point: pre-sensitization, week 0. Documented treatment: therapeutic diphenylcyclopropenone sensitization with weekly scalp DPC. Sequencing was performed on whole blood, taken in connection with sensitization to the hapten diphenylcyclopropenone (DPC). These receptors came from a woman aged 25 to 39 with alopecia areata. Some clones in this sample may be carry-over from other donors' samples.

The V call is TRBV2, the J call TRBJ1-2; 9 positions agree with TRBD1. The CDR3 consists of 14 residues. With V trimmed by 5 bases and J by 6 bases, 7 bases remained unmatched. Germline values: CDR1 SNHLY, CDR2 FYNNEI. The CDR3 sequence: CASSSTGGADGYTF. CDR3 DNA sequence: TGTGCCAGCAGTTCAACAGGGGGCGCGGATGGCTACACCTTC.

The chain has TRBV4-3 and TRBJ2-7; D is perhaps TRBD1 or TRBD2 (6 bases each). Trimming took 2 bases from V and 5 from J, leaving 16 bases between them. Germline V CDR1 and CDR2: LGHNA, YSLEER. The CDR3 has 15 amino acids. CDR3 loop: CASSQWVGGQDEQYF. CDR3 in DNA: TGCGCCAGCAGCCAATGGGTCGGGGGACAAGACGAGCAGTACTTC.